What follows is one T cell receptor (beta chain) and its context. Its antigen is as yet unknown. This record comes from a study of cytomegalovirus exposure and HLA in healthy donors. Study-wide points: Through in vitro validation, a few CMV-associated chains were shown to be specific for CMV antigens. The investigators catalogued under 200 TCR beta chains as cytomegalovirus-associated. At a 0.05 false discovery rate, a later analysis found about 17,000 TCR beta sequences to be associated with HLA alleles. Further analysis was carried out later, and it showed several of the most significant clusters appearing linked to common viral pathogens.

CDR1 is SGHTA and CDR2 is FQGNSA in the germline V gene. The CDR3 is 16 residues long. Trimming removed 2 bases from V and 5 bases from J, with 19 bases in between. Researchers ran the PCR with 60 Vbeta and 13 Jbeta primers. Sequenced by immunoSEQ multiplex PCR; TCRdb stores in-frame clones only, minus some. This table holds approximately 76,000 clones, 60% to 75% found once. Sequenced material: PBMCs. The genes are TRBV7-2 and TRBJ2-7, with D tentatively TRBD1 (6 bases). The origin of this receptor is a woman aged 40-49 years in good health and CMV-seropositive. For the CDR3, the DNA is TGTGCCAGCAGCTTAATGAGTCCTCACAGGGTAAACGAGCAGTACTTC. Its translation is CASSLMSPHRVNEQYF.